The 27 T cell receptor beta chains listed next were all sequenced from one sample in a study of identical twins. TCRdb analysed the 5' RACE reads with MiXCR anew, one entry per CDR3 protein. The table records approximately 530,000 distinct CDR3 sequences, 20% to 25% of them present only once. These sequences were also reported in another study, on yellow fever vaccine responses in identical twins.

Material for sequencing was CD4+ T cells sorted from blood. Receptors were obtained from a woman in her late teens or twenties in good health.

The rearrangement uses TRBV5-1 and TRBJ1-1; no firm D call. The CDR3 totals 15 residues. The germline gives CDR1 SGHRS, CDR2 YFSETQ. Trimming took off 0 bases at V and 4 bases at J, with 13 bases between the two ends. The chain's CDR3 is CASSLVFSGSTEAFF. CDR3 DNA: TGCGCCAGCAGCTTGGTTTTTTCCGGGAGCACTGAAGCTTTCTTT.

V is TRBV11-1 and J is TRBJ2-7; possibly TRBD1 or TRBD2 for D (6 bases each). The CDR3 loop spans 19 amino acids. Germline V CDR1 and CDR2: SGHAT, FQDESV (reference sequence). V lost 3 bases and J 0 bases, leaving 24 bases between the germline ends. CDR3 protein: CASSFRGGSDRLFSYEQYV. In DNA form, the CDR3 reads TGTGCCAGCAGCTTTAGGGGAGGATCGGACAGACTCTTCTCCTACGAGCAGTACGTC.

This clonotype was counted between two and nine times. The genes are TRBV6-6 and TRBJ1-4, with a tentative D call TRBD1 (5 bases). V was clipped by 8 bases and J by 7 bases, with 5 bases between them. Germline lookup yields CDR1 MNHNY and CDR2 SVGAGI (reference sequence). The CDR3 extends over 10 amino acids. The CDR3 nucleotides read TGTGCCAGCGGGGGTGAAAAACTGTTTTTT. Translated, it gives CASGGEKLFF.

This clonotype has only a few counts. The chain uses TRBV7-2 and TRBJ2-4; D not resolved. Germline CDR1 and CDR2: SGHTA and FQGNSA. CDR3 length: 14 residues. V gave up 5 bases and J gave up 4 bases, with 12 bases separating them. The CDR3 region is CASSVNTGKNIQYF. The CDR3 bases are TGTGCCAGCAGCGTAAACACCGGAAAAAACATTCAGTACTTC.

The V call is TRBV11-2, the J call TRBJ2-3; 7 positions agree with TRBD2. The CDR3 length is 16 residues. CDR1 and CDR2 from the germline V gene are SGHAT and FQNNGV. Trimming at V came to 3 bases and at J to 0 bases, leaving 6 bases not matched to a gene. The CDR3 reads CASSLSAGVSTDTQYF. The CDR3 coding sequence is TGTGCCAGCAGCTTGTCCGCGGGAGTAAGCACAGATACGCAGTATTTT.

The J gene is TRBJ2-5, the V gene TRBV18; unclear D gene. Trimming took off 5 bases at V and 0 bases at J, with 13 bases between the two ends. CDR3 length: 15 amino acids. CDR1 KGHSH and CDR2 LQKENI come from the germline V gene. The CDR3 reads CASSGQETNQETQYF. CDR3 coding DNA: TGTGCCAGCTCAGGTCAGGAGACCAACCAAGAGACCCAGTACTTC.

CDR3 coding DNA: TGTGCCAGCTTCGGGGGCAGGTCCTACGAGCAGTACTTC. Amino acids: CASFGGRSYEQYF. This chain connects TRBV6-1 to TRBJ2-7; D might be TRBD1 or TRBD2, each matching 6 bases. Trimming removed 8 bases from V and 1 base from J, with 12 bases in between. CDR3 length: 13 amino acids. Germline assignment: CDR1 MNHNS and CDR2 SASEGT.

There are a few counts of this clonotype. J is TRBJ2-2 and V is TRBV7-8; D is perhaps TRBD1 (7 bases). Germline values: CDR1 SGHVS, CDR2 FQNEAQ. V was cut by 1 base and J by 4 bases, with 16 bases left in between. The CDR3 runs to 17 residues. CDR3 in amino acids: CASSLVGGPGGTGELFF. Here the CDR3 DNA reads TGTGCCAGCAGCTTAGTAGGGGGGCCAGGGGGCACCGGGGAGCTGTTTTTT.

The chain carries TRBV5-5 and TRBJ2-3; 8 bases match TRBD2. The germline V gene has CDR1 SGHKS and CDR2 YYEKEE (reference sequence). The CDR3 is 17 residues long. The V and J ends lost 1 base and 3 bases, in that order; junction bases with no gene match: 10. DNA for the CDR3: TGTGCCAGCAGCTTGAAAGGGTTGACTAGCGTAACAGATACGCAGTATTTT. Its translation is CASSLKGLTSVTDTQYF.

The J gene is TRBJ2-7, the V gene TRBV10-3; TRBD2 is a possible D gene (7 bases). CDR3 size: 16 residues. V dropped 0 bases and J dropped 2 bases, with 14 bases sitting between them. In germline, CDR1 is ENHRY, CDR2 SYGVKD. Written as DNA, the CDR3 is TGTGCCATCAGTGAGTCCCGGGGGGCGAAGACCTACGAGCAGTACTTC. Encoded protein: CAISESRGAKTYEQYF.

V and J are TRBV12-3 or TRBV12-4 and TRBJ2-7; D remains ambiguous. Trimming removed 2 bases at V and 0 bases at J, with 8 bases between. The CDR3 spans 14 residues. CDR3 region: CASSLIASSYEQYF. DNA of the CDR3: TGTGCCAGCAGTTTAATTGCTAGCTCCTACGAGCAGTACTTC.

This rearrangement joins TRBV20-1 to TRBJ2-5; D is uncertain. The CDR3 is 14 residues long. The germline V gene encodes CDR1 DFQATT and CDR2 SNEGSKA (reference sequence). Trimming left V 0 bases short and J 1 base short, with 9 bases between. The CDR3 region is CSARDILVQETQYF. CDR3 sequence (DNA): TGCAGTGCTAGAGATATTCTAGTCCAAGAGACCCAGTACTTC.

This clonotype was picked up a small number of times. The chain joins TRBV20-1 to TRBJ1-1; D gene ambiguous. V lost 1 base, J lost 8 bases, and 8 bases lay in between. There are 11 residues in the CDR3. The germline V gene has CDR1 DFQATT and CDR2 SNEGSKA (reference sequence). CDR3 nucleotides: TGCAGTGCTAGAGGAGGGAGGGAAGCTTTCTTT. This sequence encodes CSARGGREAFF.

The genes are TRBV24-1 and TRBJ2-3; D not certain. V was cut by 9 bases and J by 2 bases, with 14 bases left in between. CDR3 length: 14 amino acids. Germline V gene lookup returns CDR1 KGHDR and CDR2 SFDVKD. The CDR3 DNA is TGTGCCACCGCTGAGGCTCTGGTCACAGATACGCAGTATTTT. Protein sequence: CATAEALVTDTQYF.

The V call is TRBV6-2 or TRBV6-3, the J call TRBJ2-3; 9 bases agree with TRBD2. V lost 5 bases to trimming and J lost 8 bases; unmatched junction nucleotides: 8. Germline V gives CDR1 MNHEY, CDR2 SVGEGT. The CDR3 consists of 14 residues. In nucleotides, the CDR3 is TGTGCCAGCAGTATCATAGCGGGGGATGGTACGCAGTATTTT. Encoded protein: CASSIIAGDGTQYF.

This clonotype was observed a handful of times. CDR3 sequence reads: CSVVSTSGLNEQYF. DNA for the CDR3: TGCAGCGTAGTCAGTACTAGCGGGCTCAACGAGCAGTACTTC. The rearrangement joins TRBV29-1 to TRBJ2-7; the match to TRBD2 covers 9 bases. With 6 bases clipped from V and 5 bases from J, the junction kept 11 bases outside the gene matches. The CDR3 is 14 residues long. CDR1 is SQVTM and CDR2 is ANQGSEA in the germline V gene.

This chain uses TRBV18 with TRBJ2-7; the D gene is possibly TRBD1 (5 bases). The CDR3 has 15 residues. V was pared by 6 bases and J by 2 bases, with 17 bases between. CDR1 and CDR2 (germline): KGHSH, LQKENI. CDR3: CASSPRVGATYEQYF. DNA for the CDR3: TGTGCCAGCTCCCCCAGGGTGGGCGCAACCTACGAGCAGTACTTC.

V is TRBV12-3 or TRBV12-4 and J is TRBJ2-2, with 8 bases matching TRBD1. This CDR3 is built from 16 residues. V lost 2 bases and J lost 3; bases outside the gene matches: 5. For the CDR3, the DNA is TGTGCCAGCAGTTTAATCAGGGGGCAGCACACCGGGGAGCTGTTTTTT. Translating gives CASSLIRGQHTGELFF.

The rearrangement links TRBV12-3 or TRBV12-4 to TRBJ1-2, with 7 bases fitting TRBD1. The CDR3 runs 13 residues. V was pared by 6 bases and J by 8 bases, with 9 bases of the junction left unmatched. CDR3 protein: CASRATGVGGYTF. CDR3 nucleotide sequence: TGTGCCAGCAGAGCCACAGGGGTAGGGGGCTACACCTTC.

The CDR3 protein is CASSEYRCLAGAGDYEQYV. CDR3 coding DNA: TGTGCCAGCAGTGAATATCGGTGTCTAGCGGGCGCCGGCGACTATGAGCAGTACGTC. This chain uses TRBV6-1 with TRBJ2-7; TRBD2 matches at 8 bases. The ends lost 2 bases at V and 7 bases at J; junction bases unmatched: 22. There are 19 residues in the CDR3. Germline V gene data show CDR1 as MNHNS and CDR2 as SASEGT.

V and J are TRBV9 and TRBJ2-1; TRBD2 matches 12 bases. This CDR3 is built from 16 residues. The V gene end was trimmed by 3 bases and the J gene end by 5 bases; junction bases not matched to a gene: 6. Germline values: CDR1 SGDLS, CDR2 YYNGEE. DNA for the CDR3: TGTGCCAGCAGCGCCCGACTAGCGGGAGTAAACAATGAGCAGTTCTTC. It translates to CASSARLAGVNNEQFF.

V usage is TRBV7-2 and J usage is TRBJ1-5; D perhaps matches TRBD1 (6 bases). Germline loops: CDR1 SGHTA, CDR2 FQGNSA. The germline V and J ends were trimmed by 5 bases and 6 bases, with 23 bases remaining between them. The CDR3 has 17 amino acids. The CDR3 is CASSPEGSGVQGQPQHF. CDR3 nucleotide sequence: TGTGCCAGCAGCCCAGAGGGTTCGGGGGTACAGGGTCAGCCCCAGCATTTT.

The J gene is TRBJ2-7, the V gene TRBV6-4, with D perhaps matching TRBD1 or TRBD2 (5 bases each). This CDR3 has 15 residues. Per germline, CDR1 MRHNA and CDR2 SNTAGT. Deletions cut 2 bases from V and 2 bases from J, with 13 bases between. DNA of the CDR3: TGTGCCAGCAGTGACAGGGACCCAAGGCCCTACGAGCAGTACGTC. As protein: CASSDRDPRPYEQYV.

The chain recombines TRBV12-3 or TRBV12-4 with TRBJ2-7; tentatively, D is TRBD1 or TRBD2 (5 bases each). The CDR3 extends over 16 amino acids. The V end was cut by 3 bases, the J end by 5 bases, with 20 bases between. The CDR3: CASSFLGAAGGNEQYF. The CDR3 DNA reads as TGTGCCAGCAGTTTTTTGGGTGCCGCTGGGGGAAACGAGCAGTACTTC.

This clonotype came up a few times. The chain has TRBV3-1 and TRBJ2-2, with 9 bases fitting TRBD1. The V segment lost 3 bases and the J segment 9 bases; nucleotides outside the gene matches: 17. Germline loops: CDR1 LGHDT, CDR2 YNNKEL (reference sequence). This CDR3 comprises 18 residues. This CDR3 is CASSQPKPRDRDRRELFF. The CDR3 nucleotides read TGTGCCAGCAGCCAGCCAAAGCCCCGGGACAGGGATCGGCGGGAGCTGTTTTTT.

The rearrangement joins TRBV5-1 to TRBJ1-1; tentative D call: TRBD1 (5 bases). The CDR3 has 14 residues. The V end lost 2 bases, the J end lost 4 bases, and 12 bases lay between the germline ends. Germline CDR1 SGHRS, CDR2 YFSETQ. CDR3 residues: CASSLAGDSTEAFF. Here the CDR3 DNA reads TGCGCCAGCAGCTTAGCGGGGGACTCCACTGAAGCTTTCTTT.

The chain couples TRBV2 to TRBJ1-2; no clear D. The V gene lost 1 base and the J gene lost 6 bases, with 6 bases spanning the gap. CDR3 length equals 12 residues. Germline V gene data show CDR1 as SNHLY and CDR2 as FYNNEI. DNA of the CDR3: TGTGCCAGCAGTGAAGAGAGAGATGGCTACACCTTC. Its translation: CASSEERDGYTF.